The T cell receptor beta chain under discussion was sequenced for a study of blood T cell repertoires in COVID-19. Background on the study: PBMCs, B-cell-depleted T cells, or T cells were the source of the cDNA or gDNA that made up the material.

The authors' processing: Nucleated cell number was recorded as an estimate derived from reference gene primer amplification. The method was immunoSEQ multiplex PCR; TCRdb's version includes in-frame clones alone and lacks a portion of them. V, J and clone size reflect that table, while D and trimming were determined from the DNA. The sample carries a few hundred thousand clones, around nine tenths recorded once. The sample holds a few counts of this clone. This CDR3 contains 14 residues. Germline V gene data show CDR1 as KGHDR and CDR2 as SFDVKD. The ends lost 7 bases at V and 4 bases at J; junction bases unmatched: 5.

Sequenced input: peripheral blood. V usage is TRBV24-1 and J usage is TRBJ2-3, with 9 bases matching TRBD2. This receptor was taken from an older woman with COVID-19, enrolled during active disease. CDR3 sequence reads: CATRPGLASDTQYF. The CDR3 nucleotides are TGTGCCACCAGGCCGGGACTAGCCTCAGATACGCAGTATTTT.